This T cell receptor beta chain was identified in a study of cytomegalovirus exposure and HLA in healthy donors. Study-level findings and limits: It was around 160 TCR beta chains that were listed as cytomegalovirus-associated. CMV antigen specificity of three CMV-associated chains was confirmed in vitro.

The germline V and J ends were trimmed by 6 bases and 10 bases, with 18 bases remaining between them. The CDR3 extends over 13 amino acids. Per germline, CDR1 SNHLY and CDR2 FYNNEI. This clone was observed a few times. Its cognate antigen is unknown. The PCR ran on 60 Vbeta and 13 Jbeta primers. Method: immunoSEQ multiplex PCR; TCRdb's copy keeps in-frame clones and lacks some. Of 90,000 to 95,000 clones listed, around 77% were seen once; the top ten hold roughly 0.63%. The J gene is TRBJ1-2, the V gene TRBV2; a weak D match, TRBD1 (6 bases). The source is a man aged 25-40 years in good health and CMV-seronegative. The sequencing sample was made of PBMCs. CDR3 loop: CASSRGRGQFYTF. DNA of the CDR3: TGTGCCAGCAGCAGGGGCAGGGGCCAGTTCTACACCTTC.